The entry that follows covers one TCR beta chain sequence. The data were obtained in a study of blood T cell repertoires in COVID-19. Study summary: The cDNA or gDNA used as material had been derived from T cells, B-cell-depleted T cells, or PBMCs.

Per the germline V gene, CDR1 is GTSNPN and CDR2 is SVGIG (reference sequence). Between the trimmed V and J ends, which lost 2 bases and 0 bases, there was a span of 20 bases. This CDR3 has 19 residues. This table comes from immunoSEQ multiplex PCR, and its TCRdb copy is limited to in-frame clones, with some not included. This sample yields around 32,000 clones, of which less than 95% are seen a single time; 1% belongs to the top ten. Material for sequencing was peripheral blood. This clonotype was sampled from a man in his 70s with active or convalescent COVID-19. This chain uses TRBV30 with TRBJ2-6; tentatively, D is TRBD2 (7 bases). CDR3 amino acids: CAWSTGWDYYSSGANVLTF. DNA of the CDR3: TGTGCCTGGAGTACAGGGTGGGACTACTATAGCTCTGGGGCCAACGTCCTGACTTTC. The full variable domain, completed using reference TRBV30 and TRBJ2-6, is SQTIHQWPATLVQPVGSPLSLECTVEGTSNPNLYWYRQAAGRGLQLLFYSVGIGQISSEVPQNLSASRPQDRQFILSSKKLLLSDSGFYLCAWSTGWDYYSSGANVLTFGAGSRLTVL.